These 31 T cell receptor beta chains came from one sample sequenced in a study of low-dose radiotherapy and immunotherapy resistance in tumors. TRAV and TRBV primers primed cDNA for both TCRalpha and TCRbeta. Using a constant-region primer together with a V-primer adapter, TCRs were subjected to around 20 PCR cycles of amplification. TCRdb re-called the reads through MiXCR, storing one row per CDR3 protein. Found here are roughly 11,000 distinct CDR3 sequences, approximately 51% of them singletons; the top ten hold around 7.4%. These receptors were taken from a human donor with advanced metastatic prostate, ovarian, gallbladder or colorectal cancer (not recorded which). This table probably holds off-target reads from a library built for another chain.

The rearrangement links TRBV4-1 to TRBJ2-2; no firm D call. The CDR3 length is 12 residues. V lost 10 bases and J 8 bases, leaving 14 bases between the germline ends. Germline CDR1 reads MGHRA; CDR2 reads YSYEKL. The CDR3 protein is CAIPTRMGELFF. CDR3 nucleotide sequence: TGCGCCATCCCAACTCGGATGGGGGAGCTGTTTTTT.

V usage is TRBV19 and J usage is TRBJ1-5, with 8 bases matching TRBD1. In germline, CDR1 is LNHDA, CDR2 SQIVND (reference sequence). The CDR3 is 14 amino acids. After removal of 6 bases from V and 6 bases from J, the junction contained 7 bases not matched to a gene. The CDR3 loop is CASSSGQAGQPQHF. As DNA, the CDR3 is TGTGCCAGTAGCTCGGGACAGGCGGGTCAGCCCCAGCATTTT. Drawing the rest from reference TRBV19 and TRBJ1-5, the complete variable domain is DGGITQSPKYLFRKEGQNVTLSCEQNLNHDAMYWYRQDPGQGLRLIYYSQIVNDFQKGDIAEGYSVSREKKESFPLTVTSAQKNPTAFYLCASSSGQAGQPQHFGDGTRLSIL.

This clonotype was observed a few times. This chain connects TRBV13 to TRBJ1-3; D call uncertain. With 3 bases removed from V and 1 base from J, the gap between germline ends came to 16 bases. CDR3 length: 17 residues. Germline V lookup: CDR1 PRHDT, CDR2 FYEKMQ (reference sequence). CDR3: CASSFIGAGGSGNTIYF. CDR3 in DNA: TGTGCCAGCAGCTTTATCGGAGCGGGTGGTTCTGGAAACACCATATATTTT. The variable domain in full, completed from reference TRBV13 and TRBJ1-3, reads AAGVIQSPRHLIKEKRETATLKCYPIPRHDTVYWYQQGPGQDPQFLISFYEKMQSDKGSIPDRFSAQQFSDYHSELNMSSLELGDSALYFCASSFIGAGGSGNTIYFGEGSWLTVV.

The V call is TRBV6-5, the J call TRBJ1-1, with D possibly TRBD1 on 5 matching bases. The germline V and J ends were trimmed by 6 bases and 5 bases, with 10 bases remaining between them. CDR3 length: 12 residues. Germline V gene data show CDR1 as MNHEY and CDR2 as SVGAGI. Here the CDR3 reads CASSVGGTEAFF. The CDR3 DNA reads TGTGCCAGCAGCGTCGGGGGGACTGAAGCTTTCTTT.

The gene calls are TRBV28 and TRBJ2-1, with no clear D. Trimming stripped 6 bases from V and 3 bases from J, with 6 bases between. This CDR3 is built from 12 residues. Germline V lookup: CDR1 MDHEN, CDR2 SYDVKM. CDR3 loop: CASSRGYNEQFF. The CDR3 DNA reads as TGTGCCAGCAGCCGAGGCTACAATGAGCAGTTCTTC.

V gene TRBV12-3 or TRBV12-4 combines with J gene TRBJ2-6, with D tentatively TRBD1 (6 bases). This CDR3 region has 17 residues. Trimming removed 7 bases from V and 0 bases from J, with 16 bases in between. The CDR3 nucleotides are TGTGCCAGCACCCGGACAGCCGCCCGCTCTGGGGCCAACGTCCTGACTTTC. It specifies CASTRTAARSGANVLTF.

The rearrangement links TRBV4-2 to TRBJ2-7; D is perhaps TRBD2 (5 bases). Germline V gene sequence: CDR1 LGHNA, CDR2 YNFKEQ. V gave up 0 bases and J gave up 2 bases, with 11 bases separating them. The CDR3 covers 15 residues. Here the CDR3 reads CASSQDLAAAYEQYF. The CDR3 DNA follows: TGTGCCAGCAGCCAAGATCTTGCAGCGGCCTACGAGCAGTACTTC.

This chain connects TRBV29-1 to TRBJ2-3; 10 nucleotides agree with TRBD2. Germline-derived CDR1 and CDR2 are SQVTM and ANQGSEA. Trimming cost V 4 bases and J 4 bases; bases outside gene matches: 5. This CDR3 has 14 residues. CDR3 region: CSVALLAGADTQYF. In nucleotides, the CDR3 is TGCAGCGTTGCCCTCCTAGCGGGGGCAGATACGCAGTATTTT.

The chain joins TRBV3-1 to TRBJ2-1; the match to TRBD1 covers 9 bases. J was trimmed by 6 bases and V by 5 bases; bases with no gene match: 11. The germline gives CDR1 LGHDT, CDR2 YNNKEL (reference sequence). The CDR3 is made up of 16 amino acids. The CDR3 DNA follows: TGTGCCAGCAGCTCCCCCGGGACAGGGATTTTCAATGAGCAGTTCTTC. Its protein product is CASSSPGTGIFNEQFF.

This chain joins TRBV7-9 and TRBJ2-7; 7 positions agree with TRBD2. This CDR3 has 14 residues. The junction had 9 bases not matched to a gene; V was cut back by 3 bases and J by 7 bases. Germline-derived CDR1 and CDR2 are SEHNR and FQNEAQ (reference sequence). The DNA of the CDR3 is TGTGCCAGCAGCTTTACTAGCGCGACGGGGGAGCAGTACTTC. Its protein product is CASSFTSATGEQYF.

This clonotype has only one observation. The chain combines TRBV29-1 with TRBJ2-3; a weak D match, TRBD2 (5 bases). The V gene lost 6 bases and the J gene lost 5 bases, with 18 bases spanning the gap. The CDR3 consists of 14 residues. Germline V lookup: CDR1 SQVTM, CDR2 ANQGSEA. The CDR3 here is CSVARPNRGDTQYF. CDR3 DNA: TGCAGCGTCGCTAGGCCGAACCGGGGAGATACGCAGTATTTT.

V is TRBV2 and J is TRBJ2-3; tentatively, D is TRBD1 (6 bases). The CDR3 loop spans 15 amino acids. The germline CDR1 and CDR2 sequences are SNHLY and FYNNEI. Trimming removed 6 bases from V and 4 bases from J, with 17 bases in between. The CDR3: CASSVLGGAADTQYF. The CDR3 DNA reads TGTGCCAGCAGCGTACTAGGGGGTGCGGCAGATACGCAGTATTTT.

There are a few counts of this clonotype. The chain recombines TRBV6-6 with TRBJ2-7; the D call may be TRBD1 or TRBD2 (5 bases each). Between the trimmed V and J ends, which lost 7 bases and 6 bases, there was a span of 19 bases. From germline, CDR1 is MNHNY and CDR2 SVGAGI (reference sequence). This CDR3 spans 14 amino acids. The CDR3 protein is CASTLNSGTREQYF. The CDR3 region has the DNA TGTGCCAGCACCCTGAACTCCGGGACCCGCGAGCAGTACTTC.

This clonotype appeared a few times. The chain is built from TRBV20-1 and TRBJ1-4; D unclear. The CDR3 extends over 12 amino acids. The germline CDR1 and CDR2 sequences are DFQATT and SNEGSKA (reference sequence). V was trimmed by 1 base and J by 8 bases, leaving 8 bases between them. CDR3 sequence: CSARGWEEKLFF. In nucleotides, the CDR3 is TGCAGTGCTAGAGGGTGGGAGGAAAAACTGTTTTTT.

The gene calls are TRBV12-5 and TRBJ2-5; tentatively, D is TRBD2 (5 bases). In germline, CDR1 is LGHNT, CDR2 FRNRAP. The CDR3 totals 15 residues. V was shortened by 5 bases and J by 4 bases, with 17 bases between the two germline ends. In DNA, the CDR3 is TGTGCTAGTGGTCCTGGGAGTAGTTGGTTAGAGACCCAGTACTTC. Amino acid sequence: CASGPGSSWLETQYF.

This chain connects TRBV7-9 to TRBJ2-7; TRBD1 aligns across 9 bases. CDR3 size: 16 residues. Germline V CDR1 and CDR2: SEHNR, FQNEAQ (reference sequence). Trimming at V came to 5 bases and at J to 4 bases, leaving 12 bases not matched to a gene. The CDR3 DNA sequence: TGTGCCAGCAGCCCGCTCCCGGGACAGGGAACTTACGAGCAGTACTTC. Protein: CASSPLPGQGTYEQYF.

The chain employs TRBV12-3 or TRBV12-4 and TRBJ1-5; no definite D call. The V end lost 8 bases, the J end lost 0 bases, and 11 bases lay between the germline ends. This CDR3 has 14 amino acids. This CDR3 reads CASRNSLSNQPQHF. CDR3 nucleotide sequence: TGTGCCAGCCGAAATTCCCTTAGCAATCAGCCCCAGCATTTT.

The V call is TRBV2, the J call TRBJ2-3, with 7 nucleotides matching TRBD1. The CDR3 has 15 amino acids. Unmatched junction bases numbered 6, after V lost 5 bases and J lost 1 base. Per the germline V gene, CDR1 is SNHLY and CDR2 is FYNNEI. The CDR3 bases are TGTGCCAGCAGTCGAAGCACAGGGGGCACAGATACGCAGTATTTT. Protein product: CASSRSTGGTDTQYF.

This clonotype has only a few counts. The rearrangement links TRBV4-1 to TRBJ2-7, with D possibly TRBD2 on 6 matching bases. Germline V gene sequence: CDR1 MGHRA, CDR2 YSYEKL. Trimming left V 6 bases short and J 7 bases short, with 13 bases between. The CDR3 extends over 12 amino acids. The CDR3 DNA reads TGCGCCAGCAGTACGGCGGCGGGGGAGCAGTACTTC. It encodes CASSTAAGEQYF.

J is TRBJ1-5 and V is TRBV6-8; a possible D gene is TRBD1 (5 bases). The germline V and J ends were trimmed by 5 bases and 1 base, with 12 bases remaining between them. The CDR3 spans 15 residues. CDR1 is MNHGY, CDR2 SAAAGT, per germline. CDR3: CASSPWGRSNQPQHF. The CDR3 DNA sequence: TGTGCCAGCAGTCCCTGGGGCAGGAGCAATCAGCCCCAGCATTTT.

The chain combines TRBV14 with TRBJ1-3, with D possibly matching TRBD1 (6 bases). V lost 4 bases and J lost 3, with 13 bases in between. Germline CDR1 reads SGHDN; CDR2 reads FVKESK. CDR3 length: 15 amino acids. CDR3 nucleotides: TGTGCCAGCAGCCGTCCGGGACAACTTGGAAACACCATATATTTT. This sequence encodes CASSRPGQLGNTIYF.

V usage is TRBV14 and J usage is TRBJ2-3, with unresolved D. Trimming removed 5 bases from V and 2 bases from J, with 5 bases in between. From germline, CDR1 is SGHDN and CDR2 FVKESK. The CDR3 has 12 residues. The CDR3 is CASSVYTDTQYF. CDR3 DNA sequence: TGTGCCAGCAGCGTATACACAGATACGCAGTATTTT.

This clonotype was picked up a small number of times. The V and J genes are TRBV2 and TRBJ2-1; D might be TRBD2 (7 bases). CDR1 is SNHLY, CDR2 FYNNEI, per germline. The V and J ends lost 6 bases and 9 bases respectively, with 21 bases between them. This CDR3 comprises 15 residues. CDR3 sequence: CASSRRGGGSGEQFF. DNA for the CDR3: TGTGCCAGCAGCCGTAGGGGGGGTGGGTCCGGTGAGCAGTTCTTC.

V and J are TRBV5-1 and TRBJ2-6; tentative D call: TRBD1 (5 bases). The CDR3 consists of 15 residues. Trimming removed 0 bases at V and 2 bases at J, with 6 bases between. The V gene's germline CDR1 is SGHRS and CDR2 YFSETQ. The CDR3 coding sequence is TGCGCCAGCAGCTTGGGACAGCCTGGGGCCAACGTCCTGACTTTC. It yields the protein CASSLGQPGANVLTF.

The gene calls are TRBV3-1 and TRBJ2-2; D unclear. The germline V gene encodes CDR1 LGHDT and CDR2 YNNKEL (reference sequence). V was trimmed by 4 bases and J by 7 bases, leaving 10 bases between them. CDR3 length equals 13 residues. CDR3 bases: TGTGCCAGCAGCCCGATATGGGGCGGGGAGCTGTTTTTT. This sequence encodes CASSPIWGGELFF.

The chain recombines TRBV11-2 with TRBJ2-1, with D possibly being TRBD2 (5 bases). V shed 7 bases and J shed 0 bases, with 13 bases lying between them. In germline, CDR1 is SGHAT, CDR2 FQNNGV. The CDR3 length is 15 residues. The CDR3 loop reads CASNLALSSYNEQFF. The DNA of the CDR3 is TGTGCCAGCAACCTAGCCCTGTCCTCCTACAATGAGCAGTTCTTC.

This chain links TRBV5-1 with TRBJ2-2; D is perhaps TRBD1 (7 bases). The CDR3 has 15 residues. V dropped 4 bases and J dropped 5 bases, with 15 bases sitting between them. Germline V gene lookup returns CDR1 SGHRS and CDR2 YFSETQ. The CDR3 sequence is CASSVDQGGTGELFF. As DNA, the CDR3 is TGCGCCAGCAGCGTCGATCAGGGGGGAACCGGGGAGCTGTTTTTT.

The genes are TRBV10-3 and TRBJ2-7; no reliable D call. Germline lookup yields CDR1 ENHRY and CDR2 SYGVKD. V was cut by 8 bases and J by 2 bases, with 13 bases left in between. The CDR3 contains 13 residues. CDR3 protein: CAIGDVAPYEQYF. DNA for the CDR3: TGTGCCATCGGCGACGTGGCTCCCTACGAGCAGTACTTC.

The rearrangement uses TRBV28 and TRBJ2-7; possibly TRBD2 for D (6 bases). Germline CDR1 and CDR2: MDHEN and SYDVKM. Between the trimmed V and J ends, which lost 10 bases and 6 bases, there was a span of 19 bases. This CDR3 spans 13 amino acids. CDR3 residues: CATEGPHPGEQYF. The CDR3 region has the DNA TGTGCCACGGAGGGACCCCATCCGGGCGAGCAGTACTTC.

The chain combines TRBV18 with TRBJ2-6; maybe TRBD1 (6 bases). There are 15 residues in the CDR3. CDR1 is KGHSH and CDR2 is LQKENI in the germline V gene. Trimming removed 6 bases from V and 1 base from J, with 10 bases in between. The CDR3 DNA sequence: TGTGCCAGCTCTTCAACAGGGTCTGGGGCCAACGTCCTGACTTTC. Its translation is CASSSTGSGANVLTF.

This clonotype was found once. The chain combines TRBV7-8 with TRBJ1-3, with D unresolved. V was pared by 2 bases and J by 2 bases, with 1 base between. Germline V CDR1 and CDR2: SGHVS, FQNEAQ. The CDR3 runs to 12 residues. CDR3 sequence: CASSLTGNTIYF. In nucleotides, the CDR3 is TGTGCCAGCAGCTTAACTGGAAACACCATATATTTT. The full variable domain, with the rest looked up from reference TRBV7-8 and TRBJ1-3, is GAGVSQSPRYKVAKRGQDVALRCDPISGHVSLFWYQQALGQGPEFLTYFQNEAQLDKSGLPSDRFFAERPEGSVSTLKIQRTQQEDSAVYLCASSLTGNTIYFGEGSWLTVV.